Here is one TCR beta chain with its context. The record originates from a study of T cells in Graves' hyperthyroidism and ophthalmopathy. Exclusions: uncontrolled infection, other autoimmune disease, pregnancy, lactation. Authors of the study amplified TCR beta CDR3 regions from RNA transcripts. The TCR CDR3 was amplified in a first-round RT-PCR using the HTBI primer set. A single record per CDR3 protein comes from TCRdb applying MiXCR to the multiplex PCR reads. The sample lists 130,000 or so distinct CDR3 sequences; around 21% were seen once. This receptor was taken from a woman in her 50s with Graves' hyperthyroidism that later progressed to Graves' ophthalmopathy. The source material was blood.

The CDR3 DNA reads as TGTGCCAGCAGCTCAGGGAGCCCGGGAGTACCCAGTGGGCAGTTCTTC. Residues: CASSSGSPGVPSGQFF. This rearrangement joins TRBV13 to TRBJ2-1; D may be TRBD2 (6 bases). CDR3 length equals 16 residues. V shed 4 bases and J shed 12 bases, with 25 bases lying between them. Germline V CDR1 and CDR2: PRHDT, FYEKMQ (reference sequence). Supplemented by reference TRBV13 and TRBJ2-1, the full variable domain reads AAGVIQSPRHLIKEKRETATLKCYPIPRHDTVYWYQQGPGQDPQFLISFYEKMQSDKGSIPDRFSAQQFSDYHSELNMSSLELGDSALYFCASSSGSPGVPSGQFFGPGTRLTVL.